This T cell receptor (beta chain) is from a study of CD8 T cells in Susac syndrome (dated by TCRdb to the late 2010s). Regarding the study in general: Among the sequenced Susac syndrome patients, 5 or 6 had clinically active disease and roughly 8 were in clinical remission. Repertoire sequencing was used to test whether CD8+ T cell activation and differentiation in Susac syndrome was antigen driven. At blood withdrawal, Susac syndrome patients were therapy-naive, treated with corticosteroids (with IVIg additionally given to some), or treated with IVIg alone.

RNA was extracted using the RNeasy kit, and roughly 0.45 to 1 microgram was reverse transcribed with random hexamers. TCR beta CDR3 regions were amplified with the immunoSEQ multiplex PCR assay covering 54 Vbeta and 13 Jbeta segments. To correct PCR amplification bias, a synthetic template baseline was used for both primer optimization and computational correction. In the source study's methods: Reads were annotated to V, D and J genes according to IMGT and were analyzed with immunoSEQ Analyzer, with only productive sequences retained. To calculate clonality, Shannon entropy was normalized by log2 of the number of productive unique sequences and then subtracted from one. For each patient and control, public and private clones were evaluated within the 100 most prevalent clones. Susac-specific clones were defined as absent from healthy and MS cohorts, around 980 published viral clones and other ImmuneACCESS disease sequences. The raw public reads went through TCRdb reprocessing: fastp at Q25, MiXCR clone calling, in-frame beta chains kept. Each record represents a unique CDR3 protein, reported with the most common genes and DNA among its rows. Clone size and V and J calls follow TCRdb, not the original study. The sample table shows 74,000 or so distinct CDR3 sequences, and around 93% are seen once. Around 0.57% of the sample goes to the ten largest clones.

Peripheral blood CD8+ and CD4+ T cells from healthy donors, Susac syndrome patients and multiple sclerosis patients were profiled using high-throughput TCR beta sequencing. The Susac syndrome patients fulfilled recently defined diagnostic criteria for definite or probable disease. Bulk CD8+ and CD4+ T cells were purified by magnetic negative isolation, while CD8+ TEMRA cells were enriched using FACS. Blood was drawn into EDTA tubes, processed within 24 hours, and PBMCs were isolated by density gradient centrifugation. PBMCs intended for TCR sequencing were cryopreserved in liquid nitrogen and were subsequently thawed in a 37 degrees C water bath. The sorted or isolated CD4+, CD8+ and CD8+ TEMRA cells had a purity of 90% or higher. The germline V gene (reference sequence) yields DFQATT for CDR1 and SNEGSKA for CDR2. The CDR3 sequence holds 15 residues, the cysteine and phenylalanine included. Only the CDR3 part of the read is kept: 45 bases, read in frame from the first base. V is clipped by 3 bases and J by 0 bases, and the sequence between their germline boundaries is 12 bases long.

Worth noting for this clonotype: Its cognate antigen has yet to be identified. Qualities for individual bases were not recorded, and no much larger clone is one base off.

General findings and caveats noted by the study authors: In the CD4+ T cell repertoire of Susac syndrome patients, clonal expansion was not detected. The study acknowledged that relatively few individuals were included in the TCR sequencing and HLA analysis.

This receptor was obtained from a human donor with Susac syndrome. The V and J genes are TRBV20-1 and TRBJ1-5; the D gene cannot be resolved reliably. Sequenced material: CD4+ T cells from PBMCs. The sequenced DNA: TGCAGTGCTAGTCCCCGCATAGGTAGCAATCAGCCCCAGCATTTT. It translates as CSASPRIGSNQPQHF.